Listed below are T cell receptor beta chains from one sample, sequenced in a study of shared clonotypes between healthy human individuals. Clones were read by immunoSEQ multiplex PCR, and TCRdb kept only the in-frame ones, dropping some. The profile shows roughly 2.1 million clones, 93% of them singletons. The sequenced sample consisted of naive CD8+ T cells from PBMCs. All receptors come from a man younger than 35 in good health. Some clones in this sample may be carry-over from other donors' samples. CDR3s include the opening cysteine and the closing phenylalanine or tryptophan.

v_gene,j_gene,CDR3aa
TRBV4-2,TRBJ2-2,CASSQVGNTGELFF
TRBV6-6,TRBJ2-3,CASSYSWREVDTQYF
TRBV7-9,TRBJ2-3,CASSPRTGPDPPQYF
TRBV2,TRBJ1-4,CASSNQGGNEKLFF
TRBV6-4,TRBJ2-3,CASSPGREGVDTQYF
TRBV5-6,TRBJ2-7,CASSWAGRNYEQYF
TRBV5-6,TRBJ1-1,CASSTDWTGWGTEAFF
TRBV7-9,TRBJ2-2,CASSWTSGNTGELFF
TRBV10-2,TRBJ2-5,CASSEYRMSETQYF
TRBV7-8,TRBJ2-3,CASSLPAGGADTQYF
TRBV29-1,TRBJ2-7,CSVEGQGIPYEQYF
TRBV2,TRBJ2-1,CASSEGVRGYEQFF
TRBV2,TRBJ2-5,CASSASLLLQTETQYF
TRBV7-9,TRBJ2-5,CASSSPQGPERTQYF
TRBV19,TRBJ1-3,CASSISRIASPGNTIYF
TRBV19,TRBJ2-3,CASSPRGGAQDTQYF